These 3 T cell receptor beta chains came from one sample sequenced in a study of blood T cell repertoires in COVID-19. The repertoire was sequenced with immunoSEQ multiplex PCR; TCRdb's copy has only in-frame clones and lacks some. The sample lists over 70,000 clones, 88% occurring once. The specimen was peripheral blood. The receptors shown here come from a woman of 80 years or more with acute or convalescent COVID-19.

V usage is TRBV3-1 (or the pseudogene TRBV3-2) and J usage is TRBJ1-6; D is uncertain. Looked up from germline, CDR1 is LGHDT and CDR2 is YNNKEL (reference sequence). CDR3 length equals 13 residues. V lost 0 bases to trimming and J lost 9 bases, with 6 bases between them. CDR3 sequence reads: CASSQDRGSPLHF. DNA of the CDR3: TGTGCCAGCAGCCAAGATAGAGGTTCACCCCTCCACTTT.

This chain joins TRBV11-2 and TRBJ2-3; the D gene is possibly TRBD2 (5 bases). V lost 2 bases to trimming and J lost 6 bases, with 6 bases between them. Germline V gives CDR1 SGHAT, CDR2 FQNNGV. The CDR3 sequence is 12 residues long. CDR3 residues: CASSLRRDTQYF. CDR3 sequence (DNA): TGTGCCAGCAGCTTAAGGAGGGATACGCAGTATTTT.

The rearrangement links TRBV7-2 to TRBJ2-5; D gene uncertain. Per germline, CDR1 SGHTA and CDR2 FQGNSA. This CDR3 contains 15 residues. Trimming left V 3 bases short and J 2 bases short, with 13 bases between. The CDR3 DNA follows: TGTGCCAGCAGCTTGGGCAGGTTATCTCAAGAGACCCAGTACTTC. Translation: CASSLGRLSQETQYF.